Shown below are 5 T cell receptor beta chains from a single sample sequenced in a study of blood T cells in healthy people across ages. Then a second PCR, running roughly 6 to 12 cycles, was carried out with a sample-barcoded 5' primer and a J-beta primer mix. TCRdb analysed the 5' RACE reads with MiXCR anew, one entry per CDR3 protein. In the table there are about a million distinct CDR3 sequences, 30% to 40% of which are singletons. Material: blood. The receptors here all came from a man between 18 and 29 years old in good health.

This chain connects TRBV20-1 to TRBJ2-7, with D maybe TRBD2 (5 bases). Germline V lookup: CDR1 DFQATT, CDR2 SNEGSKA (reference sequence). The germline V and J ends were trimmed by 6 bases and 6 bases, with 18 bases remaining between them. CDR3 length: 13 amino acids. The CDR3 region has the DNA TGCAGTGCCTCACCCCACGGGATCGGCGAGCAGTACTTC. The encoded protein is CSASPHGIGEQYF.

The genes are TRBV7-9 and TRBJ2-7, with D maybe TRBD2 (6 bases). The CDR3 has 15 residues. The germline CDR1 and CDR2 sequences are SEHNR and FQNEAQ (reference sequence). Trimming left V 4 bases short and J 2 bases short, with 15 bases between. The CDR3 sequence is CASSSQVGGAYEQYF. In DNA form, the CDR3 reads TGTGCCAGCAGCTCCCAGGTCGGAGGGGCCTACGAGCAGTACTTC.

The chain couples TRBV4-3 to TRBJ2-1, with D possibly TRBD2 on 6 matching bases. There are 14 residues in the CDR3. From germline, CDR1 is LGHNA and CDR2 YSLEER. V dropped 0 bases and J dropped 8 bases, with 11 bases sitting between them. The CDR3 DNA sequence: TGCGCCAGCAGCCAAGACGGGCTAGCGTATGAGCAGTTCTTC. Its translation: CASSQDGLAYEQFF.

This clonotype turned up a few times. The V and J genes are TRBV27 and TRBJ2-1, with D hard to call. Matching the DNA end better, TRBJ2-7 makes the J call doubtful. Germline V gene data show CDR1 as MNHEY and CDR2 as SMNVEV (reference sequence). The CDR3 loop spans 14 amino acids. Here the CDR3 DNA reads TGTGCCAGCAGCCACCGACTCCTGTACAATGAGCAGTACTTC. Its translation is CASSHRLLYNEQYF.

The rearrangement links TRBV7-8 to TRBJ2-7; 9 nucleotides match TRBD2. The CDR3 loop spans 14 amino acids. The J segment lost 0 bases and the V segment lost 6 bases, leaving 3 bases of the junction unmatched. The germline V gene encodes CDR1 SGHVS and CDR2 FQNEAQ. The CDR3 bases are TGTGCCAGCAGTACTAGCGGGCGCTCCTACGAGCAGTACTTC. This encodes CASSTSGRSYEQYF. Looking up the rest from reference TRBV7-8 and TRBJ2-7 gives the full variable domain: GAGVSQSPRYKVAKRGQDVALRCDPISGHVSLFWYQQALGQGPEFLTYFQNEAQLDKSGLPSDRFFAERPEGSVSTLKIQRTQQEDSAVYLCASSTSGRSYEQYFGPGTRLTVT.